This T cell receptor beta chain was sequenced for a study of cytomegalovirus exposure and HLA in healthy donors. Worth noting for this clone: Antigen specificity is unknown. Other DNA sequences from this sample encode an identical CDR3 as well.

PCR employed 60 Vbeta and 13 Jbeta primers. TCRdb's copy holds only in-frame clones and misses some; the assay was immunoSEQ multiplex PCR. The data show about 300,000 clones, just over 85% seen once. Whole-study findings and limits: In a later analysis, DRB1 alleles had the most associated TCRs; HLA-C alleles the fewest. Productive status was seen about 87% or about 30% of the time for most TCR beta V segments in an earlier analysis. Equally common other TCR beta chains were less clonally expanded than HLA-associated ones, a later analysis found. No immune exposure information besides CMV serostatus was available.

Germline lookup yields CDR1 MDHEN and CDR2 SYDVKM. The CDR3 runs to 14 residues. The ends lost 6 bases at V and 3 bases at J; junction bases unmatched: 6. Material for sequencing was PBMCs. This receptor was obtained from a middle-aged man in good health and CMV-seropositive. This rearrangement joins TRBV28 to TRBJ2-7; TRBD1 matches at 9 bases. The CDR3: CASRGTGSLYEQYF. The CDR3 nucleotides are TGTGCCAGCAGGGGGACAGGGTCTCTCTACGAGCAGTACTTC.